The present T cell receptor (beta chain) was sequenced within a study of blood T cell repertoires in COVID-19. Whole-study context: Sources were T cells, B-cell-depleted T cells, or PBMCs; the material itself was cDNA or gDNA.

V lost 2 bases to trimming and J lost 0 bases; unmatched junction nucleotides: 16. The CDR3 consists of 21 residues. Looked up from germline, CDR1 is MNHNS and CDR2 is SASEGT. Sequencing was performed with immunoSEQ multiplex PCR; in TCRdb, only in-frame clones are kept and a portion is missing. Of about 23,000 clones detected, 90% appear once; the ten largest clones hold 15% to 20%. This chain joins TRBV6-1 and TRBJ1-5; 10 positions agree with TRBD1. Sequenced input: peripheral blood. The clonotype originates from a human donor in a cohort sampled during active COVID-19. CDR3 nucleotide sequence: TGTGCCAGCAGTGAAACGGGGGGGGACAGGGGATTGGGTTATAGCAATCAGCCCCAGCATTTT. The encoded protein is CASSETGGDRGLGYSNQPQHF.